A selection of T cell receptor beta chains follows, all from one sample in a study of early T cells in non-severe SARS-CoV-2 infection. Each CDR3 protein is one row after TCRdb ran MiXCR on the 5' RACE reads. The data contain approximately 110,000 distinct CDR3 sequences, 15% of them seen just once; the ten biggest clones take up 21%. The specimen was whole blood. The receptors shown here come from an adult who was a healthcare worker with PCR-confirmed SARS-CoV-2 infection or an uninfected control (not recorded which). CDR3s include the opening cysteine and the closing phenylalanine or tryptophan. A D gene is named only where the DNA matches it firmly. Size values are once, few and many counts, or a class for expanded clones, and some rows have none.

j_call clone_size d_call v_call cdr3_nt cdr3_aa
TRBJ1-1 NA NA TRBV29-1 TGCAGCGTTATCGACGGACTGAACACTGAAGCTTTCTTT CSVIDGLNTEAFF
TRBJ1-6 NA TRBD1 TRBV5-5 TGTGCCAGCAGCCCTTTGACAGGGGTGTATAATTCACCCCTCCACTTT CASSPLTGVYNSPLHF
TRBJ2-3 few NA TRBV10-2 TGCGCCAGCAGTTCCCCCCAGAGGGGCACAGATACGCAGTATTTT CASSSPQRGTDTQYF
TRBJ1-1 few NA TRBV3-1 TGTGCCAGCAGCCAGGGGCCGGCCGTGAACACTGAAGCTTTCTTT CASSQGPAVNTEAFF
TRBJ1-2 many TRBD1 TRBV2 TGTGCCAGCAGGGGGGGACAGGGAATAAACTATGGCTACACCTTC CASRGGQGINYGYTF
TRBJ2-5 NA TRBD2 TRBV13 TGTGCCAGCAGCTTAGACCCCGGGACTAGCGGGGAGACCCAGTACTTC CASSLDPGTSGETQYF
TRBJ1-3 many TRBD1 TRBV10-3 TGTGCCATCAGTGGGGGACAGGTCTCTGGAAACACCATATATTTT CAISGGQVSGNTIYF
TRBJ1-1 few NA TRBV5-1 TGCGCCAGCAGCTCCATCCAGGGTATACCTGAAGCTTTCTTT CASSSIQGIPEAFF
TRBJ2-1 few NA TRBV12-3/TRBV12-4 TGTGCCAGCAGTTTCTTCAGGGGCATGGACAATGAGCAGTTCTTC CASSFFRGMDNEQFF
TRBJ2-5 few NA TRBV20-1 TGCAGTGCTAGAGAAGGAGTGGGGGCCGCGGAGACCCAGTACTTC CSAREGVGAAETQYF
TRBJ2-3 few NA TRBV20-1 TGCAGTGCTAGACCGGCGGCCGGAGATACGCAGTATTTT CSARPAAGDTQYF
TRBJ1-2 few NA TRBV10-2 TGCGCCAGCAGTGATGGGGGTTGGGGCCTGAAGGGCTACACCTTC CASSDGGWGLKGYTF
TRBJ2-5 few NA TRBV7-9 TGTGCCAGCAGCTTGGGCCGTAACCAGGAGACCCAGTACTTC CASSLGRNQETQYF
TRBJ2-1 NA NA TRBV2 TGTGCCAGCAGTGGAGCAATGAATTCCAATGAGCAGTTCTTC CASSGAMNSNEQFF
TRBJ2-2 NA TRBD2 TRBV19 TGTGCCAGTAGTATATGGGGAGAGGCCGGGACTAGCGAGACCGGGGAGCTGTTTTTT CASSIWGEAGTSETGELFF
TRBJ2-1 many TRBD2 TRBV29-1 TGCAGCGTTGACAGGGAGGGAGGCAATGAGCAGTTCTTC CSVDREGGNEQFF
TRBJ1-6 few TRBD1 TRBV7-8 TGTGCCAGCAGCTTAGCGGATTTTTGGGACAGGGGTGATCAACCCCTCCACTTT CASSLADFWDRGDQPLHF
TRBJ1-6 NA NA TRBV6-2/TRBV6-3 TGTGCCAGCCATTACCCGGGGGATTCACCCCTCCACTTT CASHYPGDSPLHF
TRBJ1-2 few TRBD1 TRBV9 TGTGCCAGCAAGGGACAGAACTATGGCTACACCTTC CASKGQNYGYTF
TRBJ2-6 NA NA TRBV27 TGTGCCAGCACCTCCTCTGGGGCCAACGTCCTGACTTTC CASTSSGANVLTF
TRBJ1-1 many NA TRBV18 TGTGCCAGCTCACCATCGGTGAACACTGAAGCTTTCTTT CASSPSVNTEAFF
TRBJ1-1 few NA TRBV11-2 TGTGCCAGCAGCCAAGGGCCGAGGGGGGGAAGGACTGAAGCTTTCTTT CASSQGPRGGRTEAFF
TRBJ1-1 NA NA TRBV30 TGTGCCTGGAGTGTAGGGCAGAACACTGAAGCTTTCTTT CAWSVGQNTEAFF
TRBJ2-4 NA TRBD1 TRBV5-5 TGTGCCAGCAGCATTGGACAGGGCGACATTCAGTACTTC CASSIGQGDIQYF
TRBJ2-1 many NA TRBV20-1 TGCAGTGAGATGGTCCAGAATGAGCAGTTCTTC CSEMVQNEQFF
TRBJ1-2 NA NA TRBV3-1 TGTGCCAGCAGTGACAGATCTCCTAACTATGGCTACACCTTC CASSDRSPNYGYTF
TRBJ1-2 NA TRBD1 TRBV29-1 TGCAGCGCCACACTACCCCCGGGACAGGGGGACTACGGCTACACCTTC CSATLPPGQGDYGYTF
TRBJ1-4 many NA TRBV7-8 TGTGCCAGCAGCTTATTGAGGGAAAAACTGTTTTTT CASSLLREKLFF
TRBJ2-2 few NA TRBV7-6 TGTGCCAGCAGCACAGGGGCGCGGGGGAGCGGGGAGCTGTTTTTT CASSTGARGSGELFF
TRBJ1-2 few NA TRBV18 TGTGCCAGCTCACCACCGTGGAGAGACTATGGCTACACCTTC CASSPPWRDYGYTF
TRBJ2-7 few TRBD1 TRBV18 TGTGCCAGCTCACCCCGACAGGGGAGCTCCTACGAGCAGTACTTC CASSPRQGSSYEQYF
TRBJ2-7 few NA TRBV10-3 TGTGCCATCGGCTCCTCCGGCGCCCCAGGGAATCGCGCCTACGAGCAGTACTTC CAIGSSGAPGNRAYEQYF
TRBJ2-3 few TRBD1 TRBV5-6 TGTGCCAGCAGCTTCGGGACAGGGCTCGATACGCAGTATTTT CASSFGTGLDTQYF
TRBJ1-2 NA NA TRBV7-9 TGTGCCAGCAGCTCGACAGGTTATGGCTACACCTTC CASSSTGYGYTF
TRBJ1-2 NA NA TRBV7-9 TGTGCCAGCAGCACACCCAGGGATACTACCTATGGCTACACCTTC CASSTPRDTTYGYTF
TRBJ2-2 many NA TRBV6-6 TGTGCCAGCAGTTACTCGGACGTCTCTGGGGACACCGGGGAGCTGTTTTTT CASSYSDVSGDTGELFF
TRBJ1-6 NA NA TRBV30 TGTGCCTGGAGTCGGGTCGCGGTTTCACCCCTCCACTTT CAWSRVAVSPLHF
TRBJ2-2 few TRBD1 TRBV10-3 TGTGCCATCAGTCCGGGACAGCTGACCGGGGAGCTGTTTTTT CAISPGQLTGELFF
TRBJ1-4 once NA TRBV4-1 TGCGCCAGCAGCCAAGTAATAGGAGGGGATGAAAAACTGTTTTTT CASSQVIGGDEKLFF
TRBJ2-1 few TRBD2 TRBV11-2 TGTGCCAGCAGCTTATTGGTGGGCCTAGCGGGGAAAAGCTCCTACAATGAGCAGTTCTTC CASSLLVGLAGKSSYNEQFF